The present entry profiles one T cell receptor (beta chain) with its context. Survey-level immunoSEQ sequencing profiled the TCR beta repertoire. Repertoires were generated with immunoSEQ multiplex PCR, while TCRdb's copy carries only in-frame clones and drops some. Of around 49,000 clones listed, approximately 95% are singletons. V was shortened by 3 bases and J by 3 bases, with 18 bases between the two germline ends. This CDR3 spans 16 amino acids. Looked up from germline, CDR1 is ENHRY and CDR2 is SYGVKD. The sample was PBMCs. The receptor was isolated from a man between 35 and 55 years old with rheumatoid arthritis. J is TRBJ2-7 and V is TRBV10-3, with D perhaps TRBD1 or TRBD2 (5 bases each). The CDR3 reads CAISDPGTPNGYEQYF. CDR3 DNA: TGTGCCATCAGTGATCCCGGGACCCCAAACGGCTACGAGCAGTACTTC.